One sample yielded the 26 T cell receptor beta chains listed below, sequenced in a study of identical twins. Via MiXCR, TCRdb re-called the 5' RACE reads, giving one row per CDR3 protein. Among 200,000 or so distinct CDR3 sequences listed, 7.5% were seen once. Separately, the same data were catalogued under a study of yellow fever vaccine responses in identical twins.

The source material was memory (CD45RO+) T cells sorted from blood. All receptors derive from a woman aged 18-29 years in good health.

This clonotype was observed a handful of times. This chain joins TRBV5-5 and TRBJ2-7; 7 bases match TRBD2. The CDR3 covers 15 residues. V dropped 4 bases and J dropped 2; count of bases not matched to a gene: 9. Germline-derived CDR1 and CDR2 are SGHKS and YYEKEE (reference sequence). The CDR3 loop is CASSLIGDYTYEQYF. CDR3 DNA: TGTGCCAGCAGCCTCATTGGGGACTACACCTACGAGCAGTACTTC.

Ten or more counts support this clonotype. This chain links TRBV29-1 with TRBJ2-2; D is unresolved. From germline, CDR1 is SQVTM and CDR2 ANQGSEA. V lost 6 bases and J lost 6, with 11 bases in between. The CDR3 length is 12 residues. CDR3 sequence reads: CSVGFAPGELFF. CDR3 nucleotides: TGCAGCGTGGGGTTTGCCCCCGGGGAGCTGTTTTTT.

This clonotype appeared many times. This chain uses TRBV5-1 with TRBJ1-2; D not resolved. Looked up from germline, CDR1 is SGHRS and CDR2 is YFSETQ. V shed 1 base and J shed 2 bases, with 15 bases lying between them. CDR3 length: 16 amino acids. The CDR3 bases are TGCGCCAGCAGCTTGCGTACAGCCCCGGGGAACTATGGCTACACCTTC. The encoded protein is CASSLRTAPGNYGYTF.

The rearrangement links TRBV20-1 to TRBJ2-2; D is unclear. Germline CDR1 is DFQATT and CDR2 is SNEGSKA (reference sequence). The CDR3 extends over 14 amino acids. The V and J ends lost 3 bases and 0 bases respectively, with 8 bases between them. DNA for the CDR3: TGCAGTGCTAGGTACCCCTCGAACACCGGGGAGCTGTTTTTT. Its protein is CSARYPSNTGELFF.

There are a few counts of this clonotype. The chain is built from TRBV27 and TRBJ1-1; D remains unclear. This CDR3 region has 13 residues. V was cut by 2 bases and J by 4 bases, with 8 bases left in between. Germline V lookup: CDR1 MNHEY, CDR2 SMNVEV (reference sequence). The CDR3 is CASSLRFLTEAFF. Here the CDR3 DNA reads TGTGCCAGCAGTTTAAGGTTCCTCACTGAAGCTTTCTTT.

This chain connects TRBV10-3 to TRBJ1-2, with TRBD1 matching 9 bases. The ends lost 3 bases at V and 4 bases at J; junction bases unmatched: 9. Germline V gives CDR1 ENHRY, CDR2 SYGVKD. The CDR3 is 16 amino acids. The CDR3 DNA sequence: TGTGCCATCAGTGAAATTCCCCGGGACAGGGCCTATGGCTACACCTTC. Translating gives CAISEIPRDRAYGYTF.

The V gene is TRBV3-1, the J gene TRBJ1-4, with TRBD1 as a possible D gene (6 bases). V lost 0 bases to trimming and J lost 4 bases, with 12 bases between them. This CDR3 is 16 amino acids long. CDR1 is LGHDT and CDR2 is YNNKEL in the germline V gene (reference sequence). The CDR3 loop is CASSQDPGALNEKLFF. The DNA for the CDR3 is TGTGCCAGCAGCCAAGATCCAGGGGCCCTTAATGAAAAACTGTTTTTT.

In this sample, this clonotype turned up a few times. The chain recombines TRBV12-3 or TRBV12-4 with TRBJ2-7, with TRBD1 matching over 9 bases. V was pared by 6 bases and J by 3 bases, with 6 bases of the junction left unmatched. This CDR3 is built from 14 residues. The CDR3 nucleotides are TGTGCCAGCAGCCGGGACAGGGACAACTACGAGCAGTACTTC. Its translation: CASSRDRDNYEQYF.

This clonotype occurred a few times. The V call is TRBV24-1, the J call TRBJ2-7; either TRBD1 or TRBD2 may fit D (5 bases each). The CDR3 extends over 12 amino acids. In germline, CDR1 is KGHDR, CDR2 SFDVKD. With 5 bases removed from V and 5 bases from J, the gap between germline ends came to 9 bases. The CDR3 is CATSALGDEQYF. The CDR3, as DNA: TGTGCCACCAGTGCCCTGGGGGACGAGCAGTACTTC.

The chain recombines TRBV5-6 with TRBJ2-1; D possibly corresponds to TRBD1 (7 bases). This CDR3 is built from 15 residues. Germline assignment: CDR1 SGHDT and CDR2 YYEEEE. V was shortened by 0 bases and J by 8 bases, with 15 bases between the two germline ends. CDR3 amino acids: CASSLDGGGTDEQFF. The CDR3 coding sequence is TGTGCCAGCAGCTTGGATGGTGGAGGGACAGATGAGCAGTTCTTC.

This clonotype was picked up many times. V gene TRBV20-1 combines with J gene TRBJ2-7; D remains unclear. The V end was cut by 3 bases, the J end by 5 bases, with 17 bases between. In germline, CDR1 is DFQATT, CDR2 SNEGSKA (reference sequence). This CDR3 comprises 14 residues. The CDR3 bases are TGCAGTGCTAGTCTCTCGCCTTCTGGGCACGAGCAGTACTTC. Amino acid sequence: CSASLSPSGHEQYF.

This clonotype has just a few counts. This chain uses TRBV3-1 with TRBJ2-1; D not resolved. This CDR3 comprises 12 residues. V was shortened by 8 bases and J by 7 bases, with 12 bases between the two germline ends. Germline loops: CDR1 LGHDT, CDR2 YNNKEL (reference sequence). The CDR3 is CASSKTINEQFF. CDR3 sequence (DNA): TGTGCCAGCTCTAAAACAATTAATGAGCAGTTCTTC.

This clonotype was observed a handful of times. The V and J genes are TRBV15 and TRBJ1-2, with a tentative D call TRBD1 (6 bases). The CDR3 length is 16 residues. Germline V gene data show CDR1 as LNHNV and CDR2 as YYDKDF (reference sequence). The V end lost 3 bases, the J end lost 5 bases, and 19 bases lay between the germline ends. The chain's CDR3 is CATSSRGATLGYGYTF. DNA for the CDR3: TGTGCCACCAGCAGCCGGGGGGCCACCTTAGGGTATGGCTACACCTTC.

At least ten counts were recorded for this clonotype. The CDR3 loop reads CASSLLSQSVNYGYTF. The CDR3 DNA sequence: TGTGCCAGCAGCCTCCTTTCACAGAGTGTTAACTATGGCTACACCTTC. The chain combines TRBV5-8 with TRBJ1-2, with D unclear. Germline CDR1 and CDR2: SGHTS and YDEGEE. V lost 4 bases and J 1 base, leaving 17 bases between the germline ends. This CDR3 contains 16 residues. Full variable domain (outside the CDR3, taken from reference TRBV5-8 and TRBJ1-2): EAGVTQSPTHLIKTRGQQATLRCSPISGHTSVYWYQQALGLGLQFLLWYDEGEERNRGNFPPRFSGRQFPNYSSELNVNALELEDSALYLCASSLLSQSVNYGYTFGSGTRLTVV.

The chain links TRBV5-6 to TRBJ2-5, with D unclear. There are 15 residues in the CDR3. Germline CDR1 SGHDT, CDR2 YYEEEE. The V end was cut by 0 bases, the J end by 2 bases, with 11 bases between. The CDR3 spells CASSLAGNGQETQYF. The CDR3 DNA sequence: TGTGCCAGCAGCTTGGCTGGGAACGGGCAAGAGACCCAGTACTTC.

Many counts were recorded for this clonotype. The V and J genes are TRBV6-1 and TRBJ1-5, with D possibly being TRBD1 (6 bases). This CDR3 contains 14 residues. Between the trimmed V and J ends, which lost 7 bases and 7 bases, there was a span of 17 bases. Germline CDR1 is MNHNS and CDR2 is SASEGT. This CDR3 is CASTSGQPGQPQHF. The CDR3 nucleotides are TGTGCCAGCACCTCTGGACAGCCCGGCCAGCCCCAGCATTTT.

This clonotype was counted between two and nine times. The chain combines TRBV18 with TRBJ1-1; perhaps TRBD1 as D (5 bases). V was trimmed by 8 bases and J by 1 base, leaving 11 bases between them. The germline gives CDR1 KGHSH, CDR2 LQKENI. This CDR3 comprises 13 residues. CDR3 amino acids: CASRGAGNTEAFF. The CDR3 DNA reads as TGTGCCAGCCGCGGGGCCGGGAACACTGAAGCTTTCTTT.

This clonotype has a count of ten or more. The chain couples TRBV28 to TRBJ2-7; weak D call: TRBD1 (6 bases). The germline CDR1 and CDR2 sequences are MDHEN and SYDVKM. The V gene lost 7 bases and the J gene lost 2 bases, with 18 bases spanning the gap. The CDR3 is 15 residues long. The CDR3, as DNA: TGTGCCAGCATTTCTTCCCCGGGACAAACCTACGAGCAGTACTTC. Translation: CASISSPGQTYEQYF.

This clonotype was picked up a small number of times. V is TRBV11-2 and J is TRBJ2-1; TRBD2 is a possible D gene (6 bases). CDR1 and CDR2 (germline): SGHAT, FQNNGV. V lost 3 bases to trimming and J lost 7 bases, with 13 bases between them. There are 14 residues in the CDR3. CDR3 in amino acids: CASSFRRSGNEQFF. Here the CDR3 DNA reads TGTGCCAGCAGCTTCCGGAGGAGCGGGAATGAGCAGTTCTTC.

The V call is TRBV20-1, the J call TRBJ2-5; TRBD2 might be the D (6 bases). CDR3 length: 12 amino acids. Germline V gene lookup returns CDR1 DFQATT and CDR2 SNEGSKA (reference sequence). The CDR3 protein is CSAQAGKETQYF. Written as DNA, the CDR3 is TGCAGCGCCCAGGCGGGGAAAGAGACCCAGTACTTC.

This clonotype was counted at least ten times. This chain joins TRBV9 and TRBJ2-5; possible D gene TRBD2, 6 bases. The CDR3 covers 15 residues. Germline V gene data show CDR1 as SGDLS and CDR2 as YYNGEE. Trimming shortened V by 0 bases and J by 1 base, and 10 bases separated the two germline ends. The CDR3 region is CASSVGEGLQETQYF. CDR3 sequence (DNA): TGTGCCAGCAGCGTAGGAGAGGGACTCCAAGAGACCCAGTACTTC.

This chain connects TRBV19 to TRBJ2-1; 8 bases are shared with TRBD1. Trimming cost V 4 bases and J 13 bases; bases outside gene matches: 6. The CDR3 length is 12 residues. The germline gives CDR1 LNHDA, CDR2 SQIVND (reference sequence). In nucleotides, the CDR3 is TGTGCCAGTAGTACACAGACAGGGGCACAGTTCTTC. Translating it yields CASSTQTGAQFF.

The sample holds many counts of this clonotype. The chain uses TRBV6-2 or TRBV6-3 and TRBJ1-6; unclear D gene. Germline-derived CDR1 and CDR2 are MNHEY and SVGEGT. CDR3 size: 13 residues. The V and J ends lost 4 bases and 8 bases respectively, with 9 bases between them. The CDR3 bases are TGTGCCAGCAGTTTCTCCGAGTATTCACCCCTCCACTTT. Translated, it gives CASSFSEYSPLHF.

This clonotype was counted ten times or more. The chain is built from TRBV7-2 and TRBJ2-3; D may be TRBD2 (5 bases). V was cut by 2 bases and J by 0 bases, with 9 bases left in between. Germline assignment: CDR1 SGHTA and CDR2 FQGNSA. The CDR3 sequence is 15 residues long. CDR3 sequence: CASSLQRRSTDTQYF. Written as DNA, the CDR3 is TGTGCCAGCAGCTTACAGCGGCGTAGCACAGATACGCAGTATTTT.

This clonotype came up once. CDR3 in amino acids: CASSLKTSGGYNEQFF. DNA of the CDR3: TGTGCCAGCAGCCTCAAGACTAGCGGGGGCTACAATGAGCAGTTCTTC. The genes are TRBV5-5 and TRBJ2-1, with 12 bases identical to TRBD2. The germline gives CDR1 SGHKS, CDR2 YYEKEE (reference sequence). Trimming removed 4 bases from V and 3 bases from J; junction bases left unmatched: 5. This CDR3 has 16 residues. The full variable domain, rest sourced from reference TRBV5-5 and TRBJ2-1, is DAGVTQSPTHLIKTRGQQVTLRCSPISGHKSVSWYQQVLGQGPQFIFQYYEKEERGRGNFPDRFSARQFPNYSSELNVNALLLGDSALYLCASSLKTSGGYNEQFFGPGTRLTVL.

This clonotype appeared many times. The V call is TRBV5-1, the J call TRBJ1-5, with D hard to call. Per the germline V gene, CDR1 is SGHRS and CDR2 is YFSETQ. This CDR3 contains 15 residues. V lost 0 bases to trimming and J lost 1 base, with 8 bases between them. The CDR3 region has the DNA TGCGCCAGCAGCTTGGAGGGTGCAAGCAATCAGCCCCAGCATTTT. Its translation: CASSLEGASNQPQHF.